A single sample is the source of the 18 T cell receptor beta chains below, sequenced in a study of Graves' ophthalmopathy and Graves' hyperthyroidism. Investigators amplified TCR beta CDR3 regions from RNA transcripts. HTBI primers were used in a first-round RT-PCR, which preceded a second-round multiplex PCR. TCRdb re-derived calls from the multiplex PCR reads in MiXCR, one entry per CDR3 protein. The data hold over a million distinct CDR3 sequences, with about 36% observed a single time. Sequencing was carried out using peripheral blood or thyroid tissue (not recorded which). Receptors were obtained from an adult man with Graves' hyperthyroidism.

This chain connects TRBV29-1 to TRBJ2-7; D remains unclear. Germline values: CDR1 SQVTM, CDR2 ANQGSEA. Trimming removed 4 bases from V and 2 bases from J, with 15 bases in between. This CDR3 has 14 residues. The CDR3 sequence: CSVVRAPETYEQYF. In DNA, the CDR3 is TGCAGCGTTGTTCGGGCACCCGAAACCTACGAGCAGTACTTC.

This clonotype has at least ten counts. This rearrangement joins TRBV7-9 to TRBJ1-2; 8 bases are a match to TRBD1. V gave up 7 bases and J gave up 3 bases; unmatched junction bases: 4. CDR3 length: 13 residues. Germline loops: CDR1 SEHNR, CDR2 FQNEAQ (reference sequence). In nucleotides, the CDR3 is TGTGCCAGCAAACCGACAGGGGACTATGGCTACACCTTC. The encoded protein is CASKPTGDYGYTF.

This clonotype was counted at least ten times. The chain combines TRBV20-1 with TRBJ1-2; D possibly corresponds to TRBD1 (5 bases). The CDR3 contains 15 residues. Between the trimmed V and J ends, which lost 0 bases and 0 bases, there was a span of 11 bases. Germline V gene sequence: CDR1 DFQATT, CDR2 SNEGSKA (reference sequence). CDR3 nucleotides: TGCAGTGCTAGAGATCGGCGGGGACCTAACTATGGCTACACCTTC. This gives the protein CSARDRRGPNYGYTF.

This chain links TRBV29-1 with TRBJ1-1; D call uncertain. V was pared by 4 bases and J by 3 bases, with 18 bases between. Germline V lookup: CDR1 SQVTM, CDR2 ANQGSEA. The CDR3 has 15 residues. This chain's CDR3 is CSVGSWFGVDTEAFF. Here the CDR3 DNA reads TGCAGCGTTGGTAGTTGGTTTGGGGTGGACACTGAAGCTTTCTTT.

The genes are TRBV11-2 and TRBJ1-4; TRBD1 matches at 8 bases. The ends lost 5 bases at V and 8 bases at J; junction bases unmatched: 7. This CDR3 has 14 amino acids. The germline V gene has CDR1 SGHAT and CDR2 FQNNGV. The CDR3 reads CASSGRGREEKLFF. The CDR3 region has the DNA TGTGCCAGCAGCGGCAGGGGGCGGGAGGAAAAACTGTTTTTT.

This clonotype was detected many times. The chain has TRBV29-1 and TRBJ2-5; the match to TRBD2 covers 8 bases. This CDR3 region has 14 residues. V was clipped by 3 bases and J by 5 bases; unmatched bases: 8. Germline V lookup: CDR1 SQVTM, CDR2 ANQGSEA. The DNA of the CDR3 is TGCAGCGTTGAGGGCGCGGGAGGAACGGAGACCCAGTACTTC. Translation: CSVEGAGGTETQYF.

This clonotype appeared once. At one end, the junction sequence differs from germline, possibly due to a read error. The rearrangement joins TRBV11-2 to TRBJ2-5, with D possibly matching TRBD1 (5 bases). Germline loops: CDR1 SGHAT, CDR2 FQNNGV. The CDR3 is 12 residues long. Here the CDR3 DNA reads TGTGCCAGTCACACAGGAGAAGAGAGCCAGTACTTC. This sequence encodes CASHTGEESQYF.

This chain links TRBV5-1 with TRBJ2-5; D not resolved. CDR3 length: 12 amino acids. The V end lost 0 bases, the J end lost 7 bases, and 7 bases lay between the germline ends. Germline V gene data show CDR1 as SGHRS and CDR2 as YFSETQ. The CDR3 DNA is TGCGCCAGCAGCTTGGACTGGGTGACCCAGTACTTC. Amino acids: CASSLDWVTQYF. Looking up the rest from reference TRBV5-1 and TRBJ2-5 gives the full variable domain: KAGVTQTPRYLIKTRGQQVTLSCSPISGHRSVSWYQQTPGQGLQFLFEYFSETQRNKGNFPGRFSGRQFSNSRSEMNVSTLELGDSALYLCASSLDWVTQYFGPGTRLLVL.

There are a few counts of this clonotype. The chain is built from TRBV28 and TRBJ2-7; D may correspond to TRBD1 or TRBD2 (6 bases each). The germline V gene has CDR1 MDHEN and CDR2 SYDVKM. V was pared by 4 bases and J by 11 bases, with 24 bases between. The CDR3 has 15 residues. The CDR3 sequence: CASSSPGAEGHGEYF. The CDR3 coding sequence is TGTGCCAGCAGTTCACCGGGGGCAGAGGGGCATGGGGAGTACTTC.

Ten or more counts support this clonotype. V is TRBV5-1 and J is TRBJ1-4, with 10 positions matching TRBD1. V gave up 6 bases and J gave up 7 bases; unmatched junction bases: 9. Germline assignment: CDR1 SGHRS and CDR2 YFSETQ. CDR3 length: 15 residues. The CDR3 sequence is CASNPSGQGSEKLFF. In nucleotides, the CDR3 is TGCGCCAGCAACCCGTCGGGACAGGGGAGTGAAAAACTGTTTTTT.

This chain joins TRBV2 and TRBJ1-6, with D hard to call. Germline V CDR1 and CDR2: SNHLY, FYNNEI. V lost 4 bases, J lost 0 bases, and 10 bases lay in between. This CDR3 has 16 residues. CDR3 sequence: CASSGAHVSYNSPLHF. DNA of the CDR3: TGTGCCAGCAGTGGGGCACACGTCTCCTATAATTCACCCCTCCACTTT. Using reference TRBV2 and TRBJ1-6 for the parts outside the CDR3, the full variable domain is EPEVTQTPSHQVTQMGQEVILRCVPISNHLYFYWYRQILGQKVEFLVSFYNNEISEKSEIFDDQFSVERPDGSNFTLKIRSTKLEDSAMYFCASSGAHVSYNSPLHFGNGTRLTVT.

The V gene is TRBV2, the J gene TRBJ1-6; 8 nucleotides align to TRBD1. Per the germline V gene, CDR1 is SNHLY and CDR2 is FYNNEI. V shed 8 bases and J 5 bases; nucleotides not matched to a gene: 8. The CDR3 has 15 amino acids. The chain's CDR3 is CASCPTGGDNSPLHF. The CDR3 DNA follows: TGTGCCAGCTGCCCCACAGGGGGGGATAATTCACCCCTCCACTTT.

This sequence joins TRBV20-1 and TRBJ1-2; TRBD1 might be the D (6 bases). Germline CDR1 DFQATT, CDR2 SNEGSKA (reference sequence). The CDR3 spans 13 residues. V was trimmed by 7 bases and J by 4 bases, leaving 16 bases between them. The CDR3 coding sequence is TGCAGTGTACCAGGGCGGGGGGCCTATGGCTACACCTTC. Translated: CSVPGRGAYGYTF.

In the case of this clonotype: One end of the junction does not line up with germline, which may come from a read error. This rearrangement joins TRBV7-9 to TRBJ1-6, with no clear D. The V gene's germline CDR1 is SEHNR and CDR2 FQNEAQ (reference sequence). This CDR3 is 17 amino acids long. CDR3 sequence: CASSQDVGWSTNSPLHF. The CDR3 nucleotides are TGCGCCAGCAGCCAAGATGTAGGATGGAGTACAAATTCACCCCTCCACTTT.

Details on this clonotype: A much larger clonotype is one base distant, so this may be a read error. This chain's CDR3 is CAISYSGVQPQHF. In nucleotides, the CDR3 is TGTGCCATCAGTTACTCGGGGGTACAGCCCCAGCATTTT. V gene TRBV10-3 combines with J gene TRBJ1-5; tentative D call: TRBD1 (5 bases). The germline V gene encodes CDR1 ENHRY and CDR2 SYGVKD. V was cut by 5 bases and J by 7 bases, with 12 bases left in between. The CDR3 totals 13 residues.

In its sample, this clonotype was seen many times. The rearrangement joins TRBV2 to TRBJ1-5; 8 bases map to TRBD1. Trimming at V came to 0 bases and at J to 8 bases, leaving 6 bases not matched to a gene. This CDR3 is 15 amino acids long. From germline, CDR1 is SNHLY and CDR2 FYNNEI. Here the CDR3 DNA reads TGTGCCAGCAGTGAAGCCCTGGACAGGGAGAAGCCCCAGCATTTT. It is translated as CASSEALDREKPQHF.

This clonotype was counted at least ten times. V is TRBV7-9 and J is TRBJ1-6; tentative D call: TRBD1 (6 bases). CDR1 and CDR2 (germline): SEHNR, FQNEAQ (reference sequence). Trimming took off 2 bases at V and 10 bases at J, with 18 bases between the two ends. The CDR3 covers 16 residues. Written as DNA, the CDR3 is TGTGCCAGCAGCTTAAAGGGGGGCGCCGAAAACTCACCCCTCCACTTT. Protein sequence: CASSLKGGAENSPLHF.

This clonotype was observed many times. V is TRBV10-3 and J is TRBJ1-2; D is possibly TRBD1 (5 bases). This CDR3 has 12 residues. In germline, CDR1 is ENHRY, CDR2 SYGVKD. With 7 bases removed from V and 7 bases from J, the gap between germline ends came to 13 bases. CDR3 nucleotides: TGTGCCATCACTGGGGACCGTCGTGGCTACACCTTC. Its translation is CAITGDRRGYTF.